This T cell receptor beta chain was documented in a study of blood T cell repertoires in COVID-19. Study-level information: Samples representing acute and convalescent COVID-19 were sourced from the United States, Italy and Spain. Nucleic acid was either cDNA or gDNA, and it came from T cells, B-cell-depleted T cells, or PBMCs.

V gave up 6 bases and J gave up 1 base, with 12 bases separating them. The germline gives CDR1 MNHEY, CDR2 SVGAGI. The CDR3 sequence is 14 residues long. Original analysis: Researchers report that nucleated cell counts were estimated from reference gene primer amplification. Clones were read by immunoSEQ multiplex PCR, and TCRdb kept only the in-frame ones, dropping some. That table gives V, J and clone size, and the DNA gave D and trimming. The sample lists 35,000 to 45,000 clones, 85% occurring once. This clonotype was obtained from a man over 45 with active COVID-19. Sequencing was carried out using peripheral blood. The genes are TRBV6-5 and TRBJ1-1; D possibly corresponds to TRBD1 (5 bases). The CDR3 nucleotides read TGTGCCAGCAGCCCCGCGGGGGAGAACACTGAAGCTTTCTTT. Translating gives CASSPAGENTEAFF.